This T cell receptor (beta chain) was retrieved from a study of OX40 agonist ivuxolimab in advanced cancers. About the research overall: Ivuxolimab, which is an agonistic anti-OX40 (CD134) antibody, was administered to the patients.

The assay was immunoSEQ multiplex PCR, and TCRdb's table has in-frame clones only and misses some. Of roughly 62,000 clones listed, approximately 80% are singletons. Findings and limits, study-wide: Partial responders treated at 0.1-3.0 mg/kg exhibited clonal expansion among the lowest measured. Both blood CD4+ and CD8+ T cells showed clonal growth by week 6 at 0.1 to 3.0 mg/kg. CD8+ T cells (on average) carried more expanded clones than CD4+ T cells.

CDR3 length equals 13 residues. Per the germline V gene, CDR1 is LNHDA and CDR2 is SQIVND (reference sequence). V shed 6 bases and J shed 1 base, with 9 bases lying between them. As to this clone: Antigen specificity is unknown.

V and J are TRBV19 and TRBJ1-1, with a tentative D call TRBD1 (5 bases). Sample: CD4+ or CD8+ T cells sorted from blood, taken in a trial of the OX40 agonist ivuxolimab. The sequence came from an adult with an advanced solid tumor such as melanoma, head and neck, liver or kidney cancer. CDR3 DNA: TGTGCCAGTAGCGAAACAGGGAACACTGAAGCTTTCTTT. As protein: CASSETGNTEAFF. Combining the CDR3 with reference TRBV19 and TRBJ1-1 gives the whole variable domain DGGITQSPKYLFRKEGQNVTLSCEQNLNHDAMYWYRQDPGQGLRLIYYSQIVNDFQKGDIAEGYSVSREKKESFPLTVTSAQKNPTAFYLCASSETGNTEAFFGQGTRLTVV.